Listed here are 26 T cell receptor beta chains from one sample, sequenced in a study of blood T cell repertoires in COVID-19. Here immunoSEQ multiplex PCR was the method, and the copy in TCRdb shows in-frame clones only, minus some. The sample gives 280,000 or so clones, 85% to 90% of which show up once; roughly 1.5% is in the top ten. Sequenced sample: PBMCs or T cells enriched from blood (not recorded which). Receptors originate from a young woman with acute COVID-19.

V usage is TRBV4-2 and J usage is TRBJ2-6, with D possibly matching TRBD1 (6 bases). V shed 1 base and J shed 4 bases, with 11 bases lying between them. Germline lookup yields CDR1 LGHNA and CDR2 YNFKEQ. CDR3 size: 16 residues. CDR3 DNA: TGTGCCAGCAGCCAAGCGCAGGGGCTGGGGGCCAACGTCCTGACTTTC. Translation: CASSQAQGLGANVLTF.

The chain joins TRBV4-3 to TRBJ2-7, with D perhaps matching TRBD2 (6 bases). Germline V gene data show CDR1 as LGHNA and CDR2 as YSLEER. The V and J ends lost 5 bases and 3 bases respectively, with 17 bases between them. The length of the CDR3 is 15 residues. The CDR3 loop is CASSFTSSGLYEQYF. The CDR3 bases are TGCGCCAGCAGCTTCACTAGCTCTGGTCTCTACGAGCAGTACTTC.

This chain uses TRBV11-2 with TRBJ2-2; maybe TRBD2 (5 bases). This CDR3 spans 14 amino acids. Germline V gene lookup returns CDR1 SGHAT and CDR2 FQNNGV. V dropped 3 bases and J dropped 0 bases, with 5 bases sitting between them. DNA for the CDR3: TGTGCCAGCAGCTTGGGAGCGAACACCGGGGAGCTGTTTTTT. Protein: CASSLGANTGELFF. The full variable domain, with the rest looked up from reference TRBV11-2 and TRBJ2-2, is EAGVAQSPRYKIIEKRQSVAFWCNPISGHATLYWYQQILGQGPKLLIQFQNNGVVDDSQLPKDRFSAERLKGVDSTLKIQPAKLEDSAVYLCASSLGANTGELFFGEGSRLTVL.

The rearrangement joins TRBV11-2 to TRBJ1-3, with D uncertain. With 3 bases removed from V and 3 bases from J, the gap between germline ends came to 9 bases. The CDR3 is 14 residues long. Per germline, CDR1 SGHAT and CDR2 FQNNGV. The CDR3 nucleotides are TGTGCCAGCAGCTTCTCACAGAGTGGAAACACCATATATTTT. It codes for CASSFSQSGNTIYF.

This sequence joins TRBV27 and TRBJ2-3; 8 bases are a match to TRBD1. The CDR3 length is 17 residues. Germline lookup yields CDR1 MNHEY and CDR2 SMNVEV (reference sequence). J lost 6 bases, V lost 0 bases, and 11 bases had no gene match. As DNA, the CDR3 is TGTGCCAGCAGTTTATCTTTGGACAGGGTCCCCACGGATACGCAGTATTTT. Its protein product is CASSLSLDRVPTDTQYF.

The table lists this clone with a count of one. The V and J genes are TRBV18 and TRBJ1-5, with a possible D match to TRBD1 (6 bases). The length of the CDR3 is 14 residues. Trimming pared 4 bases from V and 7 bases from J, leaving 14 bases between. Germline V gene lookup returns CDR1 KGHSH and CDR2 LQKENI. The CDR3 spells CASSLTGNRQPQHF. The CDR3 DNA reads as TGTGCCAGCTCACTTACAGGGAACAGACAGCCCCAGCATTTT.

Notes on this clone: This sample includes further DNA sequences coding for the same CDR3. The chain uses TRBV5-1 and TRBJ2-1; 7 positions agree with TRBD2. The CDR3 runs 15 residues. Germline-derived CDR1 and CDR2 are SGHRS and YFSETQ. V was clipped by 0 bases and J by 0 bases; unmatched bases: 0. CDR3 region: CASSLGGSSYNEQFF. In nucleotides, the CDR3 is TGCGCCAGCAGCTTGGGCGGGAGCTCCTACAATGAGCAGTTCTTC. The variable domain in full, completed from reference TRBV5-1 and TRBJ2-1, reads KAGVTQTPRYLIKTRGQQVTLSCSPISGHRSVSWYQQTPGQGLQFLFEYFSETQRNKGNFPGRFSGRQFSNSRSEMNVSTLELGDSALYLCASSLGGSSYNEQFFGPGTRLTVL.

The rearrangement uses TRBV4-3 and TRBJ2-7; D uncertain. Trimming took off 0 bases at V and 3 bases at J, with 12 bases between the two ends. The CDR3 covers 15 residues. The V gene's germline CDR1 is LGHNA and CDR2 YSLEER. The CDR3: CASSQEAGDRYEQYF. Written as DNA, the CDR3 is TGCGCCAGCAGCCAAGAGGCAGGTGACCGCTACGAGCAGTACTTC.

CDR3 in DNA: TGTGCCTGGAGTGTACTCCGGAGCGGGAGTGTAAGAAATGAGCAGTTCTTC. Translating it yields CAWSVLRSGSVRNEQFF. V usage is TRBV30 and J usage is TRBJ2-1; the match to TRBD2 covers 8 bases. Per the germline V gene, CDR1 is GTSNPN and CDR2 is SVGIG (reference sequence). The V segment lost 0 bases and the J segment 7 bases; nucleotides outside the gene matches: 14. The CDR3 is made up of 17 amino acids.

This clone has a handful of counts. This CDR3 reads CATIAGADTQYF. The CDR3 DNA follows: TGTGCCACCATAGCGGGGGCAGATACGCAGTATTTT. The chain joins TRBV7-9 to TRBJ2-3; 9 nucleotides agree with TRBD2. The V and J ends lost 10 bases and 4 bases, in that order; junction bases with no gene match: 3. This CDR3 is 12 amino acids long. Germline V gene sequence: CDR1 SEHNR, CDR2 FQNEAQ (reference sequence). The full variable domain, completed using reference TRBV7-9 and TRBJ2-3, is DTGVSQNPRHKITKRGQNVTFRCDPISEHNRLYWYRQTLGQGPEFLTYFQNEAQLEKSRLLSDRFSAERPKGSFSTLEIQRTEQGDSAMYLCATIAGADTQYFGPGTRLTVL.

The J gene is TRBJ2-7, the V gene TRBV6-2 or TRBV6-3, with 8 positions matching TRBD1. V lost 2 bases to trimming and J lost 1 base; unmatched junction nucleotides: 7. From germline, CDR1 is MNHEY and CDR2 SVGEGT. The CDR3 has 16 amino acids. In nucleotides, the CDR3 is TGTGCCAGCAGTTACCCCGCGGGACAGGCGTCCTACGAGCAGTACTTC. It is translated as CASSYPAGQASYEQYF.

The chain carries TRBV27 and TRBJ2-1; TRBD2 matches 12 bases. This CDR3 spans 14 amino acids. The germline CDR1 and CDR2 sequences are MNHEY and SMNVEV (reference sequence). V shed 7 bases, J shed 5 bases, and the junction held 3 bases outside the gene matches. The CDR3 sequence: CASMLAGGHNEQFF. The CDR3 DNA reads TGTGCCAGCATGCTAGCGGGAGGGCACAATGAGCAGTTCTTC.

The chain combines TRBV5-1 with TRBJ2-1; TRBD1 agrees at 8 bases. The germline V gene has CDR1 SGHRS and CDR2 YFSETQ. V gave up 4 bases and J gave up 6 bases; unmatched junction bases: 3. The CDR3 consists of 13 residues. CDR3 DNA sequence: TGCGCCAGCAGCGCGGACAGGGTCAATGAGCAGTTCTTC. Protein product: CASSADRVNEQFF.

The genes are TRBV7-9 and TRBJ2-1, with 8 positions matching TRBD2. The CDR3 spans 15 residues. Looked up from germline, CDR1 is SEHNR and CDR2 is FQNEAQ (reference sequence). V dropped 5 bases and J dropped 4; count of bases not matched to a gene: 7. CDR3 sequence reads: CASSRSGGSYNEQFF. The CDR3 DNA follows: TGTGCCAGCAGCAGATCGGGAGGGTCGTACAATGAGCAGTTCTTC.

The gene calls are TRBV13 and TRBJ2-2; D uncertain. V lost 6 bases, J lost 1 base, and 6 bases lay in between. CDR3 length equals 13 residues. The germline gives CDR1 PRHDT, CDR2 FYEKMQ (reference sequence). This CDR3 reads CASSRGNTGELFF. The CDR3 DNA is TGTGCCAGCAGTCGCGGGAACACCGGGGAGCTGTTTTTT. Looking up the rest from reference TRBV13 and TRBJ2-2 gives the full variable domain: AAGVIQSPRHLIKEKRETATLKCYPIPRHDTVYWYQQGPGQDPQFLISFYEKMQSDKGSIPDRFSAQQFSDYHSELNMSSLELGDSALYFCASSRGNTGELFFGEGSRLTVL.

The chain uses TRBV30 and TRBJ2-2, with 7 positions matching TRBD1. The V and J ends lost 3 bases and 1 base, in that order; junction bases with no gene match: 5. CDR3 length: 15 amino acids. Germline V gene data show CDR1 as GTSNPN and CDR2 as SVGIG (reference sequence). CDR3 region: CAWSGTVLNTGELFF. Written as DNA, the CDR3 is TGTGCCTGGAGCGGGACAGTTCTGAACACCGGGGAGCTGTTTTTT. Combining the CDR3 with reference TRBV30 and TRBJ2-2 gives the whole variable domain SQTIHQWPATLVQPVGSPLSLECTVEGTSNPNLYWYRQAAGRGLQLLFYSVGIGQISSEVPQNLSASRPQDRQFILSSKKLLLSDSGFYLCAWSGTVLNTGELFFGEGSRLTVL.

The chain has TRBV5-1 and TRBJ2-1; D is ambiguous. Germline V CDR1 and CDR2: SGHRS, YFSETQ. CDR3 length: 11 residues. Trimming left V 4 bases short and J 6 bases short, with 5 bases between. In nucleotides, the CDR3 is TGCGCCAGCAGCGTAGTCAATGAGCAGTTCTTC. This translates into CASSVVNEQFF.

Written as DNA, the CDR3 is TGTGCCAGCAGTTTATCGGGTCGCGGGACAGGTGGCCCTCCCACTTATGGCTACACCTTC. Amino acids: CASSLSGRGTGGPPTYGYTF. The chain combines TRBV27 with TRBJ1-2; TRBD1 agrees at 8 bases. Germline CDR1 MNHEY, CDR2 SMNVEV (reference sequence). V trimming: 0 bases; J trimming: 5 bases; junction bases outside the gene matches: 20. This CDR3 comprises 20 residues.

In this sample, this clone turned up once. This chain links TRBV7-9 with TRBJ2-1; a weak D match, TRBD2 (5 bases). The CDR3 has 15 residues. Germline V gives CDR1 SEHNR, CDR2 FQNEAQ (reference sequence). Trimming took off 3 bases at V and 2 bases at J, with 11 bases between the two ends. CDR3 in amino acids: CASSFDLGAYNEQFF. In DNA form, the CDR3 reads TGTGCCAGCAGCTTCGACCTCGGGGCCTACAATGAGCAGTTCTTC.

The gene calls are TRBV21-1 and TRBJ2-2; no check of the table's D call, TRBD1, against the DNA was made. TRBV21-1 is a listed pseudogene. This CDR3 has 16 residues. The CDR3 spells CASSKTGGTNTGELFF. CDR3 sequence (DNA): TGTGCCAGCAGCAAAACAGGGGGAACGAACACCGGGGAGCTGTTTTTT.

This clone has a handful of counts. This same CDR3 is encoded by further DNA sequences in the sample. The chain links TRBV4-3 to TRBJ2-1; 11 bases are shared with TRBD2. CDR1 is LGHNA, CDR2 YSLEER, per germline. CDR3 size: 15 residues. The V and J ends lost 1 base and 5 bases, in that order; junction bases with no gene match: 1. The CDR3 is CASSQGLAGNNEQFF. The CDR3 DNA sequence: TGCGCCAGCAGCCAAGGACTAGCGGGAAACAATGAGCAGTTCTTC.

This clone was detected only a few times. The chain carries TRBV7-2 and TRBJ2-5, with D maybe TRBD1 (5 bases). CDR3 length equals 16 residues. Germline CDR1 reads SGHTA; CDR2 reads FQGNSA. Trimming pared 3 bases from V and 2 bases from J, leaving 16 bases between. In DNA form, the CDR3 reads TGTGCCAGCAGCTTCCCCCCCGGGCAGGGACAAGAGACCCAGTACTTC. This encodes CASSFPPGQGQETQYF.

The chain combines TRBV19 with TRBJ2-2, with TRBD2 as a possible D gene (5 bases). V shed 2 bases and J shed 6 bases, with 10 bases lying between them. Germline V gene sequence: CDR1 LNHDA, CDR2 SQIVND (reference sequence). The CDR3 spans 14 residues. The CDR3 nucleotides read TGTGCCAGTAGTATAATTGAGGGATCCGGGGAGCTGTTTTTT. This encodes CASSIIEGSGELFF.

V usage is TRBV4-1 and J usage is TRBJ2-2; D possibly corresponds to TRBD1 (6 bases). The CDR3 extends over 15 amino acids. Between the trimmed V and J ends, which lost 3 bases and 8 bases, there was a span of 16 bases. Germline V gene sequence: CDR1 MGHRA, CDR2 YSYEKL. The CDR3 is CASSHESSGAGELFF. The CDR3 DNA sequence: TGCGCCAGCAGCCACGAATCCTCAGGGGCTGGGGAGCTGTTTTTT.

V gene TRBV9 combines with J gene TRBJ2-1, with 9 bases lining up with TRBD1. The CDR3 length is 15 residues. V lost 4 bases and J lost 2; bases outside the gene matches: 4. Looked up from germline, CDR1 is SGDLS and CDR2 is YYNGEE. The CDR3 DNA reads TGTGCCAGCAGCAGGGACAGGGTAGCCTACAATGAGCAGTTCTTC. It yields the protein CASSRDRVAYNEQFF.

The V gene is TRBV4-3, the J gene TRBJ2-1, with 12 bases that match TRBD2. The CDR3 length is 15 residues. In germline, CDR1 is LGHNA, CDR2 YSLEER. V shed 2 bases, J shed 9 bases, and the junction held 5 bases outside the gene matches. CDR3 nucleotides: TGCGCCAGCAGCCAACTGACTAGCGGGGGAGGTGAGCAGTTCTTC. Protein sequence: CASSQLTSGGGEQFF.